These 15 T cell receptor beta chains were sequenced from one sample in a study of breast tumors, draining lymph nodes, adjacent tissues. Samples came from axillary lymph nodes draining the breast cancer. TCRdb re-analysed the multiplex PCR reads in MiXCR, keeping a single row per CDR3 protein. The sample has around 170,000 distinct CDR3 sequences, about 30% seen once. The sample consisted of axillary lymph node tissue. The receptors derive from a female donor with breast cancer. Some clones in this sample may be carry-over from other donors' samples.

This clonotype was detected ten times or more. Mismatch with germline at one junction end may stem from a read error. This chain joins TRBV7-7 and TRBJ2-1; TRBD2 agrees at 13 bases. This CDR3 has 16 amino acids. Germline values: CDR1 SSHAT, CDR2 FNYEAQ (reference sequence). This CDR3 reads CASSPRTSGSVNEQFF. In nucleotides, the CDR3 is TGTGCTAGCAGCCCCCGGACTAGCGGGAGCGTCAATGAGCAGTTCTTC.

This clonotype was detected only a few times. The CDR3 sequence is CASSPHTGAGRDYTF. CDR3 nucleotide sequence: TGTGCCAGCAGTCCACACACAGGGGCCGGCAGGGACTACACCTTC. The chain combines TRBV27 with TRBJ1-2; 7 nucleotides align to TRBD1. Germline loops: CDR1 MNHEY, CDR2 SMNVEV (reference sequence). V was pared by 5 bases and J by 10 bases, with 16 bases of the junction left unmatched. The CDR3 has 15 amino acids.

This clonotype has at least ten counts. This chain uses TRBV5-6 with TRBJ2-6, with D unclear. The CDR3 consists of 17 residues. Per the germline V gene, CDR1 is SGHDT and CDR2 is YYEEEE. Trimming pared 0 bases from V and 0 bases from J, leaving 10 bases between. This CDR3 is CASSLEPYNSGANVLTF. CDR3 in DNA: TGTGCCAGCAGCTTGGAACCTTACAACTCTGGGGCCAACGTCCTGACTTTC. Variable domain in full (rest from reference TRBV5-6 and TRBJ2-6): DAGVTQSPTHLIKTRGQQVTLRCSPKSGHDTVSWYQQALGQGPQFIFQYYEEEERQRGNFPDRFSGHQFPNYSSELNVNALLLGDSALYLCASSLEPYNSGANVLTFGAGSRLTVL.

This clonotype was counted ten times or more. The chain uses TRBV6-4 and TRBJ2-7, with D possibly TRBD2 on 6 matching bases. The germline gives CDR1 MRHNA, CDR2 SNTAGT. The CDR3 totals 14 residues. The germline V and J ends were trimmed by 8 bases and 6 bases, with 20 bases remaining between them. Here the CDR3 DNA reads TGTGCCAGCGGAACTAGCCGCCCCTGCTCCGAGCAGTACTTC. This codes for CASGTSRPCSEQYF.

The V gene is TRBV6-1, the J gene TRBJ2-7, with 7 nucleotides matching TRBD1. Per the germline V gene, CDR1 is MNHNS and CDR2 is SASEGT. V trimming: 4 bases; J trimming: 2 bases; junction bases outside the gene matches: 5. This CDR3 contains 14 residues. This CDR3 reads CASSATQGPYEQYF. The CDR3, as DNA: TGTGCCAGCAGTGCGACACAGGGGCCCTACGAGCAGTACTTC.

The chain carries TRBV6-6 and TRBJ2-1, with D unresolved. The ends were cut back, 5 bases at V and 0 bases at J, with 11 bases in the middle. The CDR3 runs 15 residues. Germline assignment: CDR1 MNHNY and CDR2 SVGAGI (reference sequence). The CDR3 spells CASSETPSSYNEQFF. DNA of the CDR3: TGTGCCAGCAGTGAAACACCTAGCTCCTACAATGAGCAGTTCTTC.

As concerns this clonotype: Likely a read error: the CDR3 ends without its conserved phenylalanine or tryptophan. J is TRBJ2-5 and V is TRBV4-3; D not resolved. V was cut by 2 bases and J by 9 bases, with 16 bases left in between. This CDR3 region has 14 residues. The germline CDR1 and CDR2 sequences are LGHNA and YSLEER. CDR3 protein: CASSQWLDLGSQYS. The CDR3 bases are TGCGCCAGCAGCCAATGGCTAGATCTTGGATCCCAGTACTCC.

This clonotype was found many times. The chain is built from TRBV20-1 and TRBJ2-3; D is possibly TRBD2 (6 bases). Germline V CDR1 and CDR2: DFQATT, SNEGSKA (reference sequence). With 5 bases removed from V and 2 bases from J, the gap between germline ends came to 20 bases. This CDR3 has 16 residues. The CDR3 DNA reads TGCAGTGCTCCCAGGGCGGGAACTACTATCACAGATACGCAGTATTTT. The encoded protein is CSAPRAGTTITDTQYF.

This clonotype was observed at least ten times. V usage is TRBV20-1 and J usage is TRBJ2-3, with D possibly being TRBD1 (6 bases). This CDR3 has 16 amino acids. CDR1 DFQATT and CDR2 SNEGSKA come from the germline V gene (reference sequence). Trimming stripped 0 bases from V and 0 bases from J, with 13 bases between. CDR3 protein: CSARDSRGSSTDTQYF. The DNA for the CDR3 is TGCAGTGCTAGAGATTCCAGGGGATCTAGCACAGATACGCAGTATTTT.

This clonotype was seen many times. This chain joins TRBV20-1 and TRBJ2-7; D perhaps matches TRBD2 (7 bases). The CDR3 sequence is 16 residues long. CDR1 is DFQATT, CDR2 SNEGSKA, per germline (reference sequence). V dropped 0 bases and J dropped 4 bases, with 19 bases sitting between them. Written as DNA, the CDR3 is TGCAGTGCTAGAGATGCGACAGGAGGGAGGGGGTACGAGCAGTACTTC. Its translation is CSARDATGGRGYEQYF.

This clonotype was seen many times. The V gene is TRBV7-9, the J gene TRBJ2-1, with D unresolved. Germline V gene lookup returns CDR1 SEHNR and CDR2 FQNEAQ (reference sequence). The V end lost 1 base, the J end lost 10 bases, and 5 bases lay between the germline ends. This CDR3 region has 11 residues. The CDR3 DNA reads as TGTGCCAGCAGCTTAGTGTGGGAGCAGTTCTTC. Translating it yields CASSLVWEQFF.

Many counts were recorded for this clonotype. The V gene is TRBV12-3 or TRBV12-4, the J gene TRBJ1-1; D is undetermined. The CDR3 is made up of 13 amino acids. Trimming took 7 bases from V and 6 from J, leaving 15 bases between them. The DNA of the CDR3 is TGTGCCAGCACCCTAAACGGGCCACCTGAAGCTTTCTTT. It specifies CASTLNGPPEAFF.

This clonotype was seen ten or more times. The rearrangement uses TRBV11-2 and TRBJ2-7, with a weak D call TRBD1 (6 bases). Per germline, CDR1 SGHAT and CDR2 FQNNGV. V lost 1 base and J lost 6, with 16 bases in between. The CDR3 contains 15 residues. The CDR3 nucleotides are TGTGCCAGCAGCTTAGTTTTCGGCAGGGGAATCGAGCAGTACTTC. As protein: CASSLVFGRGIEQYF.

The chain joins TRBV7-9 to TRBJ2-6; 8 nucleotides align to TRBD2. With V trimmed by 5 bases and J by 0 bases, 12 bases remained unmatched. The CDR3 has 19 amino acids. Germline values: CDR1 SEHNR, CDR2 FQNEAQ (reference sequence). This CDR3 is CASSPVAGGGRSGANVLTF. The CDR3 bases are TGTGCCAGCAGCCCCGTGGCGGGGGGCGGCCGCTCTGGGGCCAACGTCCTGACTTTC.

This clonotype turned up a few times. The chain carries TRBV6-5 and TRBJ2-1; D is ambiguous. Trimming took 5 bases from V and 2 from J, leaving 13 bases between them. This CDR3 comprises 15 residues. Germline CDR1 and CDR2: MNHEY and SVGAGI. CDR3 residues: CASSHGRQAYNEQFF. CDR3 nucleotides: TGTGCCAGCAGTCACGGGCGGCAAGCCTACAATGAGCAGTTCTTC.